Listed below are T cell receptor beta chains from one sample, sequenced in a study of T cell responses to AZD1222 COVID-19 vaccine. TCRdb's table, derived via immunoSEQ multiplex PCR, lists solely in-frame clones and lacks some. The sample consists of fewer than 110,000 clones, around 90% of them appearing once. The specimen comprised peripheral blood, sampled 28 days after the second AZD1222 dose. All receptors derive from an adult who received the AZD1222 COVID-19 vaccine. CDR3s include the opening cysteine and the closing phenylalanine or tryptophan. D genes are given only for firm matches. A clone size is listed for some rows: how often the clone was seen (once, few, many), or a class if it is expanded.

TRBJ2-3 | TRBV6-5 | - | - | TGTGCCAGCACCGACGTCACAGATACGCAGTATTTT | CASTDVTDTQYF
TRBJ1-1 | TRBV18 | - | - | TGTGCCAGCTCACCCCGGACAGAGATCAACACTGAAGCTTTCTTT | CASSPRTEINTEAFF
TRBJ2-2 | TRBV18 | once | - | TGTGCCAGCTCACCACCGGAAAAATACTCGAAGGGGGACGAGGGCGGGGAGCTGTTTTTT | CASSPPEKYSKGDEGGELFF
TRBJ2-7 | TRBV7-8 | - | - | TGTGCCAGCAGTTCCGAGGGGGTGAGGCCCTACGAGCAGTACTTC | CASSSEGVRPYEQYF
TRBJ1-6 | TRBV9 | - | TRBD1 | TGTGCCAGCAGCGCTGGGACAGGCTATTCACCCCTCCACTTT | CASSAGTGYSPLHF
TRBJ2-2 | TRBV7-9 | - | - | TGTGCCAGCAGCTCTCCCGGGGAGGCCTCTTGGACCGGGGAGCTGTTTTTT | CASSSPGEASWTGELFF
TRBJ2-7 | TRBV7-9 | - | TRBD1 | TGTGCCAGCAGCCCCTCTGCCGGACAGGGGGCTTACGAGCAGTACTTC | CASSPSAGQGAYEQYF
TRBJ1-1 | TRBV6-1 | - | - | TGTGCCAGCAGTGAAGCGGGCTGGCGGGTGAACACTGAAGCTTTCTTT | CASSEAGWRVNTEAFF
TRBJ1-1 | TRBV19 | - | - | TGTGCCAGTAGTTTGGGATCAAACACTGAAGCTTTCTTT | CASSLGSNTEAFF
TRBJ1-6 | TRBV5-4 | - | - | TGTGCCAGCAGCTTCATTTGGAGCTCCTATAATTCACCCCTCCACTTT | CASSFIWSSYNSPLHF
TRBJ1-1 | TRBV5-1 | once | - | TGCGCCAGCAGCGCATCCGGGACAAACACTGAAGCTTTCTTT | CASSASGTNTEAFF